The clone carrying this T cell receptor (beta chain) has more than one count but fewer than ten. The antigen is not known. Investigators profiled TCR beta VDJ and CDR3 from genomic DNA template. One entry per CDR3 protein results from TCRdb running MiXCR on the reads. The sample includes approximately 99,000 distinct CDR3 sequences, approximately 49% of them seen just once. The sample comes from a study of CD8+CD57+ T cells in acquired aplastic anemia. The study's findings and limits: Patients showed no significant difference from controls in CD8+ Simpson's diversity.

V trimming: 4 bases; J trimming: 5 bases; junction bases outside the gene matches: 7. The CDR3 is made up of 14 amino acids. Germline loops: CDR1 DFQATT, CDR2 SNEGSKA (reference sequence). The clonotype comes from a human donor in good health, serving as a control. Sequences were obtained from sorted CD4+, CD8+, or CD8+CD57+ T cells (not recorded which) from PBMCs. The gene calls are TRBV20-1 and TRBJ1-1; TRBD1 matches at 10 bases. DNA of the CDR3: TGCAGTGCTAAGACAGGGGGCATGGAGACTGAAGCTTTCTTT. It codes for CSAKTGGMETEAFF.